This T cell receptor (beta chain) came from a study of T-cell memory formation after mild COVID-19. Employing constant-segment primers, 5'RACE generated TCR alpha and TCR beta cDNA libraries bearing sample barcodes and UMIs. TCRdb ran MiXCR on the 5' RACE reads and lists one entry per CDR3 protein. Of 400,000 to 500,000 distinct CDR3 sequences listed, over 15% are singletons. There are many counts of this clonotype. Its antigen is not known. CDR1 is SGHRS, CDR2 YFSETQ, per germline. CDR3 length: 15 residues. V shed 4 bases, J shed 8 bases, and the junction held 11 bases outside the gene matches. The study, taken as a whole, reports: Still unconfirmed is whether the second-wave clones peaking on day 37 recognized SARS-CoV-2. The finding that pre-infection memory included some responding clones suggested that cross-reactive memory joined.

The chain is built from TRBV5-1 and TRBJ1-4; 7 bases fit TRBD1. Sequenced material: PBMCs or a T cell subset sorted from them (not recorded which). This clonotype was sampled from a man between 18 and 29 years old who had mild COVID-19 (a few samples of this study predate the infection). Cell type and time point are not known. CDR3 DNA: TGCGCCAGCAGCCCGCTGACAGGGATTGAGGAAAAACTGTTTTTT. As protein: CASSPLTGIEEKLFF. Complete variable domain (other parts from reference TRBV5-1 and TRBJ1-4): KAGVTQTPRYLIKTRGQQVTLSCSPISGHRSVSWYQQTPGQGLQFLFEYFSETQRNKGNFPGRFSGRQFSNSRSEMNVSTLELGDSALYLCASSPLTGIEEKLFFGSGTQLSVL.